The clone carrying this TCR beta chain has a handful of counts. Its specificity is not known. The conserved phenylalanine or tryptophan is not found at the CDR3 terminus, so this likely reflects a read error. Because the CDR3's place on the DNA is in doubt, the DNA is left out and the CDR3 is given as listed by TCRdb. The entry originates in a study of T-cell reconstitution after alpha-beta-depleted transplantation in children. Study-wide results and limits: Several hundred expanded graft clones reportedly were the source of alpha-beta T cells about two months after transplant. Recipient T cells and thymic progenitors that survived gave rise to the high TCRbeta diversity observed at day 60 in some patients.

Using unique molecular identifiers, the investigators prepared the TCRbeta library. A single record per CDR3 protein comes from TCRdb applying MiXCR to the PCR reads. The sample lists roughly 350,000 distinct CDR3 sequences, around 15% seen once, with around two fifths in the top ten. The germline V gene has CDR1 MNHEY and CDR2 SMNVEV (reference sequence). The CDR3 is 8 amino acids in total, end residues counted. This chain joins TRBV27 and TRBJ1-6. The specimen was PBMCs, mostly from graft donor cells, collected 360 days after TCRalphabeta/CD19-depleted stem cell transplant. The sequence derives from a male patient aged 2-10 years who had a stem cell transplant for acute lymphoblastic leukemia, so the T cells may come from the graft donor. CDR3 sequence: CASSLKGS.